One sample yielded the 20 T cell receptor beta chains listed below, sequenced in a study of regulatory T cells in long-lasting Graves disease. Time point reported: newly diagnosed GD, antithyroid drugs for less than 3 months. After RNA was extracted from PBMCs, the TCR library was made from it. Libraries of TCR beta came from iRepertoire HTBI primers plus Arm-PCR of CDR3 regions. TCRdb itself ran the multiplex PCR reads through MiXCR, one entry per CDR3 protein. The sample has roughly 520,000 distinct CDR3 sequences, 12% seen once. These sequences were also reported in another study, on T cells in Graves' hyperthyroidism and ophthalmopathy.

The specimen was peripheral blood mononuclear cells (PBMCs), collected at new diagnosis, from a patient treated with antithyroid drugs. The receptors derive from a woman aged 25 to 39 with Graves disease.

This clonotype was recorded many times. The gene calls are TRBV18 and TRBJ1-1; the D is unclear. The CDR3 length is 14 residues. Trimming stripped 2 bases from V and 4 bases from J, with 11 bases between. Per germline, CDR1 KGHSH and CDR2 LQKENI. The CDR3 protein is CASSPSGESTEAFF. As DNA, the CDR3 is TGTGCCAGCTCACCATCCGGGGAGAGCACTGAAGCTTTCTTT.

The CDR3 reads CASSPATQQGYGYTF. The CDR3, as DNA: TGTGCCAGCAGCCCCGCAACACAACAAGGGTATGGCTACACCTTC. The chain joins TRBV5-4 to TRBJ1-2; no definite D call. The CDR3 is 15 amino acids. From germline, CDR1 is SGHNT and CDR2 YYREEE (reference sequence). V lost 4 bases and J lost 5, with 18 bases in between.

The V and J genes are TRBV5-1 and TRBJ1-4, with TRBD1 matching 7 bases. Germline CDR1 reads SGHRS; CDR2 reads YFSETQ. The V and J ends lost 3 bases and 4 bases, in that order; junction bases with no gene match: 6. The CDR3 contains 15 residues. The CDR3 loop reads CASSWDSSDNEKLFF. The CDR3 nucleotides read TGCGCCAGCAGCTGGGACAGTTCCGATAATGAAAAACTGTTTTTT.

The chain recombines TRBV7-3 with TRBJ2-7; TRBD2 matches 7 bases. This CDR3 spans 18 amino acids. The trim removed 7 bases at V and 5 bases at J, leaving 23 bases unmatched. Looked up from germline, CDR1 is SGHTA and CDR2 is FQGTGA. Here the CDR3 DNA reads TGTGCCAGCACCGATGCGGGAGCATATAGTTATATCTTCCACGAGCAGTACTTC. Residues: CASTDAGAYSYIFHEQYF. The full variable domain, completed using reference TRBV7-3 and TRBJ2-7, is GAGVSQTPSNKVTEKGKYVELRCDPISGHTALYWYRQSLGQGPEFLIYFQGTGAADDSGLPNDRFFAVRPEGSVSTLKIQRTERGDSAVYLCASTDAGAYSYIFHEQYFGPGTRLTVT.

The table lists this clonotype with many counts. The rearrangement joins TRBV5-1 to TRBJ2-4, with TRBD1 matching over 7 bases. Germline trimming cut 0 bases from V and 1 base from J; bases unmatched to any gene: 10. Germline V gene sequence: CDR1 SGHRS, CDR2 YFSETQ. CDR3 length: 18 amino acids. For the CDR3, the DNA is TGCGCCAGCAGCTTGGACGACAGGGTAGGAACGGCCAAAAACATTCAGTACTTC. Protein product: CASSLDDRVGTAKNIQYF. The variable domain in full, completed from reference TRBV5-1 and TRBJ2-4, reads KAGVTQTPRYLIKTRGQQVTLSCSPISGHRSVSWYQQTPGQGLQFLFEYFSETQRNKGNFPGRFSGRQFSNSRSEMNVSTLELGDSALYLCASSLDDRVGTAKNIQYFGAGTRLSVL.

At least ten counts were recorded for this clonotype. The V and J genes are TRBV7-2 and TRBJ1-1; a possible D gene is TRBD1 (5 bases). The germline gives CDR1 SGHTA, CDR2 FQGNSA. There are 14 residues in the CDR3. Trimming took 2 bases from V and 5 from J, leaving 12 bases between them. The DNA for the CDR3 is TGTGCCAGCAGCTTAATGTTCAAGGGGACTGAAGCTTTCTTT. Translation gives CASSLMFKGTEAFF.

The rearrangement joins TRBV4-3 to TRBJ1-2; 9 nucleotides align to TRBD1. V shed 0 bases and J 4 bases; nucleotides not matched to a gene: 9. Germline CDR1 reads LGHNA; CDR2 reads YSLEER. The length of the CDR3 is 17 residues. In DNA form, the CDR3 reads TGCGCCAGCAGCCAAGACCTCAGGACAGGGGCGACCTATGGCTACACCTTC. Translation: CASSQDLRTGATYGYTF.

This clonotype was recorded many times. J is TRBJ2-7 and V is TRBV2, with 10 bases matching TRBD2. In germline, CDR1 is SNHLY, CDR2 FYNNEI. V was clipped by 6 bases and J by 2 bases; unmatched bases: 13. This CDR3 contains 17 residues. CDR3 DNA sequence: TGTGCCAGCAGGGTAAGGGCTAGCGGGAGTTACCCCTACGAGCAGTACTTC. Translating gives CASRVRASGSYPYEQYF.

This clonotype was counted many times. V gene TRBV5-6 combines with J gene TRBJ1-2; D is unresolved. V was clipped by 4 bases and J by 2 bases, with 12 bases between them. The germline gives CDR1 SGHDT, CDR2 YYEEEE. CDR3 size: 14 residues. The CDR3 here is CASSGWTSNYGYTF. CDR3 DNA sequence: TGTGCCAGCAGCGGATGGACGTCCAACTATGGCTACACCTTC.

The V and J genes are TRBV7-2 and TRBJ1-3; D unresolved. Germline lookup yields CDR1 SGHTA and CDR2 FQGNSA. Trimming removed 7 bases at V and 2 bases at J, with 21 bases between. The CDR3 totals 17 residues. The CDR3 spells CASTYIGPRGPGNTIYF. The CDR3 DNA follows: TGTGCCAGCACCTACATCGGACCACGGGGTCCTGGAAACACCATATATTTT.

The V gene is TRBV10-1, the J gene TRBJ2-1, with D possibly TRBD2 on 6 matching bases. V was shortened by 4 bases and J by 4 bases, with 14 bases between the two germline ends. The CDR3 is made up of 15 amino acids. In germline, CDR1 is WNHNN, CDR2 SYGVQD (reference sequence). Here the CDR3 DNA reads TGCGCCAGCAGTGTTGGGACTGGCGAATACAATGAGCAGTTCTTC. The encoded protein is CASSVGTGEYNEQFF.

This clonotype showed up just a few times. The rearrangement uses TRBV5-4 and TRBJ1-4; D perhaps matches TRBD1 (5 bases). The CDR3 loop spans 15 amino acids. The V end was cut by 4 bases, the J end by 4 bases, with 14 bases between. CDR1 is SGHNT, CDR2 YYREEE, per germline (reference sequence). The DNA of the CDR3 is TGTGCCAGCAGCCCCGGAGGGGCGGGTAATGAAAAACTGTTTTTT. Encoded protein: CASSPGGAGNEKLFF.

This clonotype was found many times. CDR3 bases: TGTGCCAGTAGTACCCAGGGAGGTGAAGCTTTCTTT. It encodes CASSTQGGEAFF. This chain connects TRBV19 to TRBJ1-1, with a possible D match to TRBD1 (5 bases). The CDR3 extends over 12 amino acids. The germline CDR1 and CDR2 sequences are LNHDA and SQIVND (reference sequence). Trimming cost V 4 bases and J 7 bases, with 10 bases left between them.

The table lists this clonotype with a few counts. The chain couples TRBV7-2 to TRBJ2-7; unclear D gene. Germline CDR1 and CDR2: SGHTA and FQGNSA. Trimming left V 0 bases short and J 9 bases short, with 15 bases between. This CDR3 is built from 14 residues. The chain's CDR3 is CASSLATPAGGQYF. DNA of the CDR3: TGTGCCAGCAGCTTAGCTACACCGGCAGGTGGGCAGTACTTC.

The CDR3, as DNA: TGTGCCAGCAGCTTTTCCGGGACAGGGGGACCATATGAAGCTTTCTTT. Encoded protein: CASSFSGTGGPYEAFF. The chain couples TRBV7-2 to TRBJ1-1, with 11 bases aligning to TRBD1. Looked up from germline, CDR1 is SGHTA and CDR2 is FQGNSA. The CDR3 loop spans 16 amino acids. Trimming cost V 3 bases and J 7 bases; bases outside gene matches: 10.

This clonotype was seen at least ten times. The limits of the CDR3 on the DNA are not certain, so only TCRdb's listed CDR3 is given. The CDR3 protein is CASSQDPSGRALQETQYF. This chain connects TRBV3-1 to TRBJ2-5; TRBD2 is taken as the D call from the table, unchecked against the DNA. CDR1 and CDR2 from the germline V gene are LGHDT and YNNKEL (reference sequence). The CDR3 numbers 18 amino acids, ends counted.

There are many counts of this clonotype. This chain links TRBV27 with TRBJ2-7; weak D call: TRBD2 (5 bases). The CDR3 runs 13 residues. Deletions cut 5 bases from V and 3 bases from J, with 11 bases between. From germline, CDR1 is MNHEY and CDR2 SMNVEV (reference sequence). This CDR3 reads CASSAGLHYEQYF. In DNA form, the CDR3 reads TGTGCCAGCAGTGCGGGCCTTCACTACGAGCAGTACTTC.

This clonotype was observed a handful of times. The genes are TRBV20-1 and TRBJ2-7; 12 bases match TRBD2. The CDR3 sequence is 14 residues long. The V gene's germline CDR1 is DFQATT and CDR2 SNEGSKA (reference sequence). Here the CDR3 DNA reads TGCAGAGCAAGACCTAGCGGGAGGGGCTACGAGCAGTACTTC. Translation: CRARPSGRGYEQYF.

This clonotype was found a few times. The chain uses TRBV5-4 and TRBJ2-3; 12 bases agree with TRBD2. CDR3 length equals 15 residues. Germline CDR1 SGHNT, CDR2 YYREEE (reference sequence). The V and J ends lost 3 bases and 5 bases, in that order; junction bases with no gene match: 4. The CDR3 region is CASSSRTSGKDTQYF. CDR3 DNA sequence: TGTGCCAGCAGCTCCCGGACTAGCGGGAAAGATACGCAGTATTTT. Combining the CDR3 with reference TRBV5-4 and TRBJ2-3 gives the whole variable domain ETGVTQSPTHLIKTRGQQVTLRCSSQSGHNTVSWYQQALGQGPQFIFQYYREEENGRGNFPPRFSGLQFPNYSSELNVNALELDDSALYLCASSSRTSGKDTQYFGPGTRLTVL.

A word on this clonotype: A read error likely explains this, since a far larger clone differs by one base. The chain combines TRBV11-3 with TRBJ2-7; TRBD1 is a possible D gene (6 bases). This CDR3 comprises 15 residues. Germline V CDR1 and CDR2: SGHNT, YENEEA. The CDR3 DNA follows: TGTGTCAGCAGCTCCGTCAGGGGCTACTTCTACGAGCAGTACTTC. As protein: CVSSSVRGYFYEQYF.